Each of the 13 T cell receptor beta chains below was sequenced from the same sample in a study of cytomegalovirus exposure and HLA in healthy donors. The PCR ran on 60 Vbeta and 13 Jbeta primers. Produced via immunoSEQ multiplex PCR; TCRdb's table is partial and in-frame only. This sample yields 150,000 or so clones, of which around 84% are seen a single time; about 3% belongs to the top ten. The source material was PBMCs. Receptors were obtained from a man aged 40-49 years in good health and CMV-seropositive.

The rearrangement uses TRBV6-1 and TRBJ1-2, with D maybe TRBD1 (5 bases). The V gene's germline CDR1 is MNHNS and CDR2 SASEGT. V was pared by 5 bases and J by 4 bases, with 17 bases between. There are 15 residues in the CDR3. The DNA of the CDR3 is TGTGCCAGCAGTTCCGGGGGTAGGGCGGGCTATGGCTACACCTTC. This encodes CASSSGGRAGYGYTF.

The chain uses TRBV5-1 and TRBJ1-4; possibly TRBD1 for D (5 bases). V dropped 4 bases and J dropped 2 bases, with 15 bases sitting between them. The CDR3 sequence is 16 residues long. CDR1 and CDR2 (germline): SGHRS, YFSETQ. The CDR3 DNA sequence: TGCGCCAGCAGCCACGCGGGGGGGGTTACTAATGAAAAACTGTTTTTT. Translation: CASSHAGGVTNEKLFF.

This chain connects TRBV30 to TRBJ1-5; 10 bases align to TRBD1. With V trimmed by 8 bases and J by 5 bases, 6 bases remained unmatched. Germline CDR1 is GTSNPN and CDR2 is SVGIG (reference sequence). This CDR3 is built from 13 residues. CDR3 in amino acids: CAAWTGGHQPQHF. The CDR3 DNA sequence: TGTGCCGCTTGGACAGGGGGTCATCAGCCCCAGCATTTT.

The V call is TRBV7-9, the J call TRBJ2-7, with 8 bases lining up with TRBD1. This CDR3 contains 13 residues. V gave up 9 bases and J gave up 3 bases; unmatched junction bases: 7. Germline V gene lookup returns CDR1 SEHNR and CDR2 FQNEAQ (reference sequence). The DNA for the CDR3 is TGTGCCAGTCAGCAGGGGGCAAACTACGAGCAGTACTTC. This translates into CASQQGANYEQYF.

This rearrangement joins TRBV19 to TRBJ2-1; 14 bases map to TRBD2. The CDR3 covers 17 residues. CDR1 is LNHDA and CDR2 is SQIVND in the germline V gene (reference sequence). J lost 5 bases, V lost 1 base, and 4 bases had no gene match. CDR3 DNA: TGTGCCAGTAGTATAGGGACTAGCGGGAGGATAGACAATGAGCAGTTCTTC. Translation gives CASSIGTSGRIDNEQFF.

The chain joins TRBV11-2 to TRBJ2-7; 9 nucleotides align to TRBD2. This CDR3 contains 14 residues. From germline, CDR1 is SGHAT and CDR2 FQNNGV. J gave up 6 bases and V 3 bases, and 6 bases lay outside the gene matches. The CDR3 DNA reads TGTGCCAGCAGCTTTAGCGGGGGCCAATTCGAGCAGTACTTC. Translating it yields CASSFSGGQFEQYF.

This rearrangement joins TRBV5-6 to TRBJ2-1, with 9 bases that match TRBD2. The V segment lost 3 bases and the J segment 5 bases; nucleotides outside the gene matches: 6. The CDR3 is made up of 15 amino acids. In germline, CDR1 is SGHDT, CDR2 YYEEEE. CDR3: CASSYSGSGDNEQFF. In DNA form, the CDR3 reads TGTGCCAGCAGCTATAGCGGGAGCGGCGACAATGAGCAGTTCTTC.

This clone came up once. V and J are TRBV10-3 and TRBJ1-2; TRBD1 agrees at 7 bases. The germline gives CDR1 ENHRY, CDR2 SYGVKD. CDR3 length: 14 amino acids. V lost 0 bases, J lost 8 bases, and 6 bases stayed unmatched. The CDR3 region has the DNA TGTGCCATCAGTGAGTCTGCGACAGGGCGAGGCTACACCTTC. It is translated as CAISESATGRGYTF.

The rearrangement uses TRBV5-1 and TRBJ2-5; no clear D. This CDR3 contains 13 residues. The V and J ends lost 0 bases and 3 bases respectively, with 6 bases between them. The V gene's germline CDR1 is SGHRS and CDR2 YFSETQ. The CDR3 DNA reads TGCGCCAGCAGCTTGGGATCGGAAGAGACCCAGTACTTC. Translating it yields CASSLGSEETQYF.

This clone was observed a few times. This chain joins TRBV11-1 and TRBJ1-1; D is possibly TRBD1 (6 bases). V lost 2 bases to trimming and J lost 5 bases, with 12 bases between them. Germline V gives CDR1 SGHAT, CDR2 FQDESV (reference sequence). The CDR3 has 14 amino acids. The CDR3 bases are TGTGCCAGCAGCTTAAGCAGGGGTCAGACTGAAGCTTTCTTT. Translation gives CASSLSRGQTEAFF.

The chain carries TRBV15 and TRBJ2-5, with 8 bases fitting TRBD1. V was clipped by 2 bases and J by 5 bases; unmatched bases: 10. The germline CDR1 and CDR2 sequences are LNHNV and YYDKDF (reference sequence). The CDR3 is 16 residues long. CDR3 in DNA: TGTGCCACCAGCAGAATACACGACAGGGGAACGGAGACCCAGTACTTC. As protein: CATSRIHDRGTETQYF.

J is TRBJ1-2 and V is TRBV18, with 7 nucleotides matching TRBD1. The trim removed 6 bases at V and 4 bases at J, leaving 5 bases unmatched. CDR1 and CDR2 from the germline V gene are KGHSH and LQKENI. The CDR3 runs to 13 residues. CDR3: CASSPGTAYGYTF. CDR3 DNA: TGTGCCAGCTCTCCCGGGACAGCCTATGGCTACACCTTC.

The V and J genes are TRBV19 and TRBJ2-1, with 12 bases matching TRBD2. Trimming cost V 5 bases and J 8 bases; bases outside gene matches: 7. Germline CDR1 LNHDA, CDR2 SQIVND (reference sequence). The CDR3 is 15 amino acids. CDR3 in amino acids: CASSPTSGSVDEQFF. In DNA form, the CDR3 reads TGTGCCAGTAGTCCGACTAGCGGGAGTGTAGATGAGCAGTTCTTC. Looking up the rest from reference TRBV19 and TRBJ2-1 gives the full variable domain: DGGITQSPKYLFRKEGQNVTLSCEQNLNHDAMYWYRQDPGQGLRLIYYSQIVNDFQKGDIAEGYSVSREKKESFPLTVTSAQKNPTAFYLCASSPTSGSVDEQFFGPGTRLTVL.